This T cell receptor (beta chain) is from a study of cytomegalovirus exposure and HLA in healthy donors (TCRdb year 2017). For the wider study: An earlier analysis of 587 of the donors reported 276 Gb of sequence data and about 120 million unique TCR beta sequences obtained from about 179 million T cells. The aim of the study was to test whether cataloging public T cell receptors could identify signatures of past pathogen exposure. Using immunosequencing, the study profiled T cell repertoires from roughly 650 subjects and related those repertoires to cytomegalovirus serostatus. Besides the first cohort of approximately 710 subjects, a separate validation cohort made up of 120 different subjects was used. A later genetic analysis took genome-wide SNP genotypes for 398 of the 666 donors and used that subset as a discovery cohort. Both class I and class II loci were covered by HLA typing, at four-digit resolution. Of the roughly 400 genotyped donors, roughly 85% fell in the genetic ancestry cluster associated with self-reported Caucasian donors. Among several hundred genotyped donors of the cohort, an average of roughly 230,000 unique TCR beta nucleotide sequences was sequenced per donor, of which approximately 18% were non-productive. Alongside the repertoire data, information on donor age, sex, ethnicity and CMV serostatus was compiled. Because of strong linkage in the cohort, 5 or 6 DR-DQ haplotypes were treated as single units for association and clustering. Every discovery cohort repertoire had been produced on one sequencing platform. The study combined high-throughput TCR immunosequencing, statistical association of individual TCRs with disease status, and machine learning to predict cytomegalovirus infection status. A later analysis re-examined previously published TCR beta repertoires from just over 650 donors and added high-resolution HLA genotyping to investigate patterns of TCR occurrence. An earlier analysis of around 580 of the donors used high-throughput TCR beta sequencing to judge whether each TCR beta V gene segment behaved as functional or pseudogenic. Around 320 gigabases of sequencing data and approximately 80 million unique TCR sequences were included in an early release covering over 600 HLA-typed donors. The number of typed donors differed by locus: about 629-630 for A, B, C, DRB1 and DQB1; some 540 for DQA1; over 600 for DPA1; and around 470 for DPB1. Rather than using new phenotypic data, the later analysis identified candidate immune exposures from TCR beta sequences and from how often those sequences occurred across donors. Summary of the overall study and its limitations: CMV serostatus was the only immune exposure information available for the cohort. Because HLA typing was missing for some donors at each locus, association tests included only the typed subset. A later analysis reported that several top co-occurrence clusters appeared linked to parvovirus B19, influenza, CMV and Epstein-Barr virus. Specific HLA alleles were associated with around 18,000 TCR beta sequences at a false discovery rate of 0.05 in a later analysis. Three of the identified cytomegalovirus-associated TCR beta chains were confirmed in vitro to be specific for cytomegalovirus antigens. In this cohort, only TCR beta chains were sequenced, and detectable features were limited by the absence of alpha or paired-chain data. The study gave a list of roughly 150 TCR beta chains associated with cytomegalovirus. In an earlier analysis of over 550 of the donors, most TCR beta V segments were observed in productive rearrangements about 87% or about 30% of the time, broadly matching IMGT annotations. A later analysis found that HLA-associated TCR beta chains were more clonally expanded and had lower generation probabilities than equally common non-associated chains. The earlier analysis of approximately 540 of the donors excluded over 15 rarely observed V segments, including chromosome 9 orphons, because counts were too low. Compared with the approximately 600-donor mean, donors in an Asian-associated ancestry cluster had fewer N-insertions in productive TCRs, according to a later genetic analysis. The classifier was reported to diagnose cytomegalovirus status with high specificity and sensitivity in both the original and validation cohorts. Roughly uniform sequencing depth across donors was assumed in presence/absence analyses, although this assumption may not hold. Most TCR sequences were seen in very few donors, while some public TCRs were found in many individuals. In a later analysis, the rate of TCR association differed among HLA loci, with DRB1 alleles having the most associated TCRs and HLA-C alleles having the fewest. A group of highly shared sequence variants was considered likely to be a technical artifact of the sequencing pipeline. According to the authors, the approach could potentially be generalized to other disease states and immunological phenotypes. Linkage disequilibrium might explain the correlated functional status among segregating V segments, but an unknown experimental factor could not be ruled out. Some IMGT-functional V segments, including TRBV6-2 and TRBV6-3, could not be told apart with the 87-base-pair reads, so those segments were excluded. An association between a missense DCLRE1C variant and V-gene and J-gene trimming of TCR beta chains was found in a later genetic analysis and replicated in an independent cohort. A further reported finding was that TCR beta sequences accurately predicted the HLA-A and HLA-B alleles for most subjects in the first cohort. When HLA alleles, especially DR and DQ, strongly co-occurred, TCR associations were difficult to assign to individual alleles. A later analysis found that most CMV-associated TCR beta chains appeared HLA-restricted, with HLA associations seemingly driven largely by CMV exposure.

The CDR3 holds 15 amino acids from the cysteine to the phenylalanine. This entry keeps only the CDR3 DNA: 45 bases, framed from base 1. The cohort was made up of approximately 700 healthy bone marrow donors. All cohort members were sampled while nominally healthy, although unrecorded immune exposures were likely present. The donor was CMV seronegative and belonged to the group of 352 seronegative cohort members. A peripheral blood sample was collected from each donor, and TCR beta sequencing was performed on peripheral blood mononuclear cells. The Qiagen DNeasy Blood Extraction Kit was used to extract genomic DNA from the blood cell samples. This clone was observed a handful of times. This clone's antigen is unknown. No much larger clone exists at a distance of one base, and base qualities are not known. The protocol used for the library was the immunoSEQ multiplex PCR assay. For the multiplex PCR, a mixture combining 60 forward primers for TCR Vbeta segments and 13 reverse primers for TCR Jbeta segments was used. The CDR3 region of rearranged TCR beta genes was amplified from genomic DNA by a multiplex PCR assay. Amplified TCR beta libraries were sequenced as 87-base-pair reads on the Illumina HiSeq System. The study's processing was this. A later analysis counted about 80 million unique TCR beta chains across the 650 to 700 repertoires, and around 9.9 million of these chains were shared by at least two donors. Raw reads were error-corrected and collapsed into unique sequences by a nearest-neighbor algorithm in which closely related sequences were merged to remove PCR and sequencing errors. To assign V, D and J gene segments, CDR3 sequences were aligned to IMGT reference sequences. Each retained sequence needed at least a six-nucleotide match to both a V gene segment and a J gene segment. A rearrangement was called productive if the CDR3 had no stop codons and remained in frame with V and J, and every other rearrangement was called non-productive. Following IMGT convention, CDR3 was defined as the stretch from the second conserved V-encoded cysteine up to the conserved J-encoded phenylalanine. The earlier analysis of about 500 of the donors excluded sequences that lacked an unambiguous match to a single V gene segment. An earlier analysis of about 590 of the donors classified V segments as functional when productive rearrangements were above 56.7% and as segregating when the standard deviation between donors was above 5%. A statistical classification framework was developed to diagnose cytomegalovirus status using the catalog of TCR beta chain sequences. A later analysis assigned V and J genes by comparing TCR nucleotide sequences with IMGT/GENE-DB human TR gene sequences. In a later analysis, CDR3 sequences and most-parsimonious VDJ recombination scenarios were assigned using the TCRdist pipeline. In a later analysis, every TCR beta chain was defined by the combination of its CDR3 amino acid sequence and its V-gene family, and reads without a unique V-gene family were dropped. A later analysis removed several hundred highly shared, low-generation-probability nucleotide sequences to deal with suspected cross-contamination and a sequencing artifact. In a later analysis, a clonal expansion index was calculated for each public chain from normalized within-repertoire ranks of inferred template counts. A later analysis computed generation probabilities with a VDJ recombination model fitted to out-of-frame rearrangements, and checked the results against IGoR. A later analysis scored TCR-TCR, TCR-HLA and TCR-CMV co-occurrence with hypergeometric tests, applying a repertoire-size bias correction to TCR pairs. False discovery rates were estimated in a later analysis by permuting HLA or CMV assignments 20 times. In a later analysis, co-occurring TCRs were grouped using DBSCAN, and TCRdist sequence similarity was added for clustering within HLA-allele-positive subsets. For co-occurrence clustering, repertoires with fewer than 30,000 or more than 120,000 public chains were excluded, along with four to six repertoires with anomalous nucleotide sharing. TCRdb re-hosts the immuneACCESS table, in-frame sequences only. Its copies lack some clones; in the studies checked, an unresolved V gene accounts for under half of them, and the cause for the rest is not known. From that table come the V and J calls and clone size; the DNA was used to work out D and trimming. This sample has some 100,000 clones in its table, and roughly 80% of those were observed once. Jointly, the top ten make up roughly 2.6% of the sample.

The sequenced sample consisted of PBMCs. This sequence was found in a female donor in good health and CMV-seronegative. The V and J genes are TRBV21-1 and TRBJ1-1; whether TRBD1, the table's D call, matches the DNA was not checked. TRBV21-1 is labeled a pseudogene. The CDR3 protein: CASTPGIGMNTEAFF. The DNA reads TGTGCCAGCACCCCAGGGATAGGGATGAACACTGAAGCTTTCTTT.